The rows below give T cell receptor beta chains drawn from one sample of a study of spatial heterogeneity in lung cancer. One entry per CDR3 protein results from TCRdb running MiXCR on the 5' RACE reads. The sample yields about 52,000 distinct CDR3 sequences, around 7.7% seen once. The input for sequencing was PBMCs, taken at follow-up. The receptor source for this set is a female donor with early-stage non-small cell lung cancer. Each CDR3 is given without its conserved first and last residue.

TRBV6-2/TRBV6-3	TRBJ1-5	ASSNGTATWDSNQPQH
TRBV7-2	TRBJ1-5	ASSLLAQPQH
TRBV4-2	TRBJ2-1	ASSQRTVNEQF
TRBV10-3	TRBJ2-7	AISESTSYYEQY
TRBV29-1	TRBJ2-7	SAFQGGTGGYEQY
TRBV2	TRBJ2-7	ASKGPPVYEQY
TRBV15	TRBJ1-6	ATSRDRVRSPLH
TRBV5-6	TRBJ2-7	ASRPTTRDSSSYEQY
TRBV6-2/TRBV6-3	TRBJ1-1	ASSWDRGLHTEAF
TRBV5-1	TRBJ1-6	ASSLDQGISPLH
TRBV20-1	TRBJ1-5	SARDRGIVGPWPNQPQH
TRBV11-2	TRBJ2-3	ASSLDLTDTQY
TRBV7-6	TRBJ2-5	ASSPEGDRKETQY
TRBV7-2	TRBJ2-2	ASTLGRAAGELF
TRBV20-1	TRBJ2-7	SARNVRETYEQY
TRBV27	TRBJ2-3	ASNPFQGSTDTQY
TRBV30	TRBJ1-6	AWSVGQPWDSPLH
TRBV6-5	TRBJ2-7	ASSTQGRSYEQY
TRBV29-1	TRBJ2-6	SVGSSGANVLT
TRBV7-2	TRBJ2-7	ASRNGARTYEQY
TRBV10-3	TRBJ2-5	AIGRTVQETQY
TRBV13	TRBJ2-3	ASSFRSTDTQY
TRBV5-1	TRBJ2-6	ASSLGVPGANVLT
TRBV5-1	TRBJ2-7	ASSFEGREQY
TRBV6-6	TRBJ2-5	ASSGQGETQY
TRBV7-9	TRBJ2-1	ASSPPGPLRGQNNEQF
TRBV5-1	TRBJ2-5	ASSLGGAAETQY
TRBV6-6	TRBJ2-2	ASSYSEGGGTGELF
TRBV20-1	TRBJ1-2	SASTGMSGYT
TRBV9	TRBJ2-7	ASSSRRTGPYEQY
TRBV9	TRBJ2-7	ASNRGGTAAYEQY
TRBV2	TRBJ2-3	ASKGLSGGSADTQY
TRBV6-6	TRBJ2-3	ASSWGARADTQY
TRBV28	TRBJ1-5	ASSSGQLNQPQH
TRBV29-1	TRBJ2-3	SVGHGAGTDTQY
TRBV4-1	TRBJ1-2	ASSQERGVATGRYT
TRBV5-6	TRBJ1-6	ASSLDDNSPLH
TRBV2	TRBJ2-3	ASSAFGLAGGLEGPDTQY
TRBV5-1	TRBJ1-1	ASSSSRQNTEAF
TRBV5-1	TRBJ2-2	ASSLETGPNTGELF
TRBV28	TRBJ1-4	ASSLTQGGKKLF
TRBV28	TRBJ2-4	ASSKTGASKNIQY
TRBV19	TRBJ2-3	ASSNGGLSTDTQY
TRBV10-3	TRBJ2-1	AARGQPVDNEQF
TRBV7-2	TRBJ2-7	ASSLDAGPVYEQY